This entry lists 27 T cell receptor beta chains sequenced from one sample in a study of T cells in Graves' hyperthyroidism and ophthalmopathy. Amplification yielded TCR beta CDR3 regions, with RNA transcripts as the source. The HTBI primer set was used in a first-round RT-PCR of the TCR CDR3. Each CDR3 protein is one row after TCRdb ran MiXCR on the multiplex PCR reads. The table records over 700,000 distinct CDR3 sequences, about 38% of them present only once. Material: blood. The receptors come from a man aged 18 to 35 with Graves' hyperthyroidism.

This rearrangement joins TRBV20-1 to TRBJ1-3, with a possible D match to TRBD1 (5 bases). Trimming left V 3 bases short and J 3 bases short, with 12 bases between. The germline gives CDR1 DFQATT, CDR2 SNEGSKA (reference sequence). CDR3 length: 14 amino acids. Here the CDR3 reads CSARRAGNGNTIYF. CDR3 in DNA: TGCAGTGCTAGGAGGGCAGGGAATGGAAACACCATATATTTT.

The chain is built from TRBV6-2 or TRBV6-3 and TRBJ1-1; D remains ambiguous. The CDR3 covers 15 residues. Germline V gives CDR1 MNHEY, CDR2 SVGEGT. V was trimmed by 6 bases and J by 1 base, leaving 15 bases between them. CDR3 sequence (DNA): TGTGCCAGCAGCATTCTACAAGGGAAGAACACTGAAGCTTTCTTT. Protein: CASSILQGKNTEAFF.

This clonotype was seen a single time. The rearrangement uses TRBV2 and TRBJ2-5; 8 bases fit TRBD1. Germline values: CDR1 SNHLY, CDR2 FYNNEI. The V segment lost 5 bases and the J segment 1 base; nucleotides outside the gene matches: 3. The CDR3 has 14 amino acids. CDR3 residues: CASSRQGIQETQYF. In DNA, the CDR3 is TGTGCCAGCAGTAGACAGGGGATCCAAGAGACCCAGTACTTC. Using reference TRBV2 and TRBJ2-5 for the parts outside the CDR3, the full variable domain is EPEVTQTPSHQVTQMGQEVILRCVPISNHLYFYWYRQILGQKVEFLVSFYNNEISEKSEIFDDQFSVERPDGSNFTLKIRSTKLEDSAMYFCASSRQGIQETQYFGPGTRLLVL.

At least ten counts were recorded for this clonotype. This chain links TRBV2 with TRBJ1-5; a possible D gene is TRBD1 (6 bases). Trimming removed 6 bases at V and 4 bases at J, with 10 bases between. CDR1 and CDR2 from the germline V gene are SNHLY and FYNNEI. The CDR3 loop spans 13 amino acids. The CDR3 nucleotides read TGTGCCAGCAGCAGGGGATGGAATCAGCCCCAGCATTTT. Protein: CASSRGWNQPQHF.

This clonotype was counted a few times. The V call is TRBV20-1, the J call TRBJ2-6; 8 bases map to TRBD2. There are 16 residues in the CDR3. The germline gives CDR1 DFQATT, CDR2 SNEGSKA (reference sequence). With 6 bases clipped from V and 4 bases from J, the junction kept 11 bases outside the gene matches. CDR3 coding DNA: TGCAGTGCCCCCAAGCGGGGGCCAACGGGGGCCAACGTCCTGACTTTC. Its translation is CSAPKRGPTGANVLTF.

The J gene is TRBJ1-5, the V gene TRBV5-6; 7 positions agree with TRBD1. Germline CDR1 reads SGHDT; CDR2 reads YYEEEE. The J segment lost 8 bases and the V segment lost 1 base, leaving 6 bases of the junction unmatched. This CDR3 is built from 14 residues. The DNA of the CDR3 is TGTGCCAGCAGCTTGATGTCAGGGGGGGAGCCCCAGCATTTT. Translated: CASSLMSGGEPQHF.

This clonotype was observed many times. The rearrangement joins TRBV7-9 to TRBJ1-1; D is ambiguous. The CDR3 spans 12 residues. V was trimmed by 5 bases and J by 4 bases, leaving 8 bases between them. Germline V gives CDR1 SEHNR, CDR2 FQNEAQ (reference sequence). The CDR3 nucleotides read TGTGCCAGCAGCACTAAATCCACTGAAGCTTTCTTT. It encodes CASSTKSTEAFF.

This clonotype occurred many times. The genes are TRBV10-2 and TRBJ2-5; 7 positions agree with TRBD1. CDR1 and CDR2 from the germline V gene are WSHSY and SAAADI. Germline trimming cut 6 bases from V and 5 bases from J; bases unmatched to any gene: 3. The CDR3 is made up of 12 amino acids. The DNA for the CDR3 is TGCGCCAGCAGGACAGGGATCGAGACCCAGTACTTC. Translated, it gives CASRTGIETQYF.

V usage is TRBV4-1 and J usage is TRBJ2-5; D perhaps matches TRBD2 (5 bases). The ends were cut back, 4 bases at V and 4 bases at J, with 16 bases in the middle. This CDR3 is built from 15 residues. Per germline, CDR1 MGHRA and CDR2 YSYEKL. CDR3 coding DNA: TGCGCCAGCAGCCTCAGAGGACTTGTGGGAGAGACCCAGTACTTC. Protein product: CASSLRGLVGETQYF.

This clonotype occurred a few times. The chain links TRBV11-2 to TRBJ2-7; tentative D call: TRBD1 (5 bases). Trimming took 4 bases from V and 2 from J, leaving 9 bases between them. The CDR3 totals 13 residues. Germline CDR1 is SGHAT and CDR2 is FQNNGV. Written as DNA, the CDR3 is TGTGCCAGCAGCTGGACATCTGCCTACGAGCAGTACTTC. This encodes CASSWTSAYEQYF.

The chain combines TRBV29-1 with TRBJ2-1; TRBD2 matches at 13 bases. CDR3 length: 15 residues. From germline, CDR1 is SQVTM and CDR2 ANQGSEA. Trimming cost V 6 bases and J 4 bases; bases outside gene matches: 6. CDR3 sequence (DNA): TGCAGCGTCGAGGGGACTAGCGGGGATTACAATGAGCAGTTCTTC. This translates into CSVEGTSGDYNEQFF.

This clonotype was seen repeatedly, ten times or more. The chain links TRBV29-1 to TRBJ1-1, with 7 positions matching TRBD1. This CDR3 contains 12 residues. The V gene's germline CDR1 is SQVTM and CDR2 ANQGSEA. J lost 7 bases, V lost 6 bases, and 8 bases had no gene match. The CDR3 DNA reads as TGCAGCGTAGAGACAGGGTCTCGTGAAGCTTTCTTT. As protein: CSVETGSREAFF.

This chain links TRBV7-3 with TRBJ1-5; no clear D. Per the germline V gene, CDR1 is SGHTA and CDR2 is FQGTGA. This CDR3 is built from 15 residues. Trimming took 5 bases from V and 5 from J, leaving 16 bases between them. CDR3 nucleotide sequence: TGTGCCAGCAGCCAAGATTCGCTCAGAGATCAGCCCCAGCATTTT. It yields the protein CASSQDSLRDQPQHF.

About this clonotype itself: A much larger clone differs from this one at a single base, so this may be a read error. No conserved phenylalanine or tryptophan ends this CDR3, so it is likely a read error. The rearrangement links TRBV7-9 to TRBJ1-1; D gene uncertain. The CDR3 consists of 12 residues. Germline V gives CDR1 SEHNR, CDR2 FQNEAQ (reference sequence). Trimming shortened V by 1 base and J by 10 bases, and 10 bases separated the two germline ends. CDR3 sequence (DNA): TGTGCCAGCAGCTTAGGAGAGGGTACAGCTTTCTCT. It yields the protein CASSLGEGTAFS.

This clonotype has just one count. With a much larger clone just one base away, this may be a read error. The genes are TRBV7-9 and TRBJ1-5; D may be TRBD1 (6 bases). The germline V gene encodes CDR1 SEHNR and CDR2 FQNEAQ (reference sequence). This CDR3 spans 15 amino acids. The CDR3 is CASSLKGDSNQPQHF. The DNA for the CDR3 is TGCGCCAGCAGCTTGAAGGGGGATAGCAATCAGCCCCAGCATTTT.

J is TRBJ1-1 and V is TRBV7-2, with D possibly matching TRBD1 (5 bases). The CDR3 contains 14 residues. Per the germline V gene, CDR1 is SGHTA and CDR2 is FQGNSA. The ends were cut back, 3 bases at V and 8 bases at J, with 16 bases in the middle. The chain's CDR3 is CASSFITRDVEAFF. DNA for the CDR3: TGTGCCAGCAGCTTTATTACCCGGGACGTAGAAGCTTTCTTT.

In this sample, this clonotype turned up a few times. This chain connects TRBV6-5 to TRBJ2-5; 8 bases are a match to TRBD2. The CDR3 consists of 14 residues. Germline lookup yields CDR1 MNHEY and CDR2 SVGAGI. The junction had 2 bases not matched to a gene; V was cut back by 1 base and J by 4 bases. This chain's CDR3 is CASSYLAGRETQYF. The DNA for the CDR3 is TGTGCCAGCAGTTACTTAGCGGGGAGAGAGACCCAGTACTTC.

This clonotype turned up a few times. This chain connects TRBV5-1 to TRBJ2-7; no clear D gene. With 1 base removed from V and 0 bases from J, the gap between germline ends came to 8 bases. CDR1 and CDR2 (germline): SGHRS, YFSETQ. There are 14 residues in the CDR3. The CDR3 nucleotides are TGCGCCAGCAGCTTGTACTACGGCTCCTACGAGCAGTACTTC. Protein: CASSLYYGSYEQYF.

This clonotype was seen only a few times. V gene TRBV5-1 combines with J gene TRBJ1-1; possibly TRBD1 for D (6 bases). This CDR3 contains 14 residues. Germline V CDR1 and CDR2: SGHRS, YFSETQ. V lost 0 bases, J lost 7 bases, and 13 bases lay in between. The CDR3 DNA reads as TGCGCCAGCAGCTTGGTGGGGGGGGCGGATGAAGCTTTCTTT. Residues: CASSLVGGADEAFF.

J is TRBJ1-1 and V is TRBV9; maybe TRBD1 (6 bases). The V end was cut by 1 base, the J end by 7 bases, with 11 bases between. Germline CDR1 reads SGDLS; CDR2 reads YYNGEE. This CDR3 is built from 13 residues. Here the CDR3 reads CASSVTQGSEAFF. In nucleotides, the CDR3 is TGTGCCAGCAGCGTAACACAGGGCAGTGAAGCTTTCTTT.

The CDR3: CASSQAPGNTIYF. The CDR3 region has the DNA TGTGCCAGCAGCCAAGCTCCGGGAAACACCATATATTTT. The V call is TRBV14, the J call TRBJ1-3; D remains unclear. Germline V lookup: CDR1 SGHDN, CDR2 FVKESK. This CDR3 is 13 amino acids long. Trimming removed 1 base at V and 4 bases at J, with 5 bases between.

This clonotype was counted ten times or more. The genes are TRBV12-3 or TRBV12-4 and TRBJ2-5; D is uncertain. This CDR3 spans 12 amino acids. Trimming removed 4 bases at V and 5 bases at J, with 8 bases between. In nucleotides, the CDR3 is TGTGCCAGCAGTTGGCAGACGGAGACCCAGTACTTC. This translates into CASSWQTETQYF.

The V call is TRBV19, the J call TRBJ1-2; D might be TRBD1 (5 bases). The CDR3 spans 14 residues. In germline, CDR1 is LNHDA, CDR2 SQIVND (reference sequence). V lost 5 bases to trimming and J lost 4 bases, with 14 bases between them. The DNA for the CDR3 is TGTGCCAGTAGTCTCACAGGTCCGCTCTATGGCTACACCTTC. Protein sequence: CASSLTGPLYGYTF.

V usage is TRBV12-5 and J usage is TRBJ1-5; D ambiguous. V lost 3 bases, J lost 7 bases, and 7 bases lay in between. Per germline, CDR1 LGHNT and CDR2 FRNRAP. This CDR3 has 12 residues. The CDR3 reads CASGFRMQPQHF. CDR3 coding DNA: TGTGCTAGTGGTTTCCGAATGCAGCCCCAGCATTTT.

This clonotype has a count of ten or more. The chain combines TRBV12-3 or TRBV12-4 with TRBJ1-1; a weak D match, TRBD1 (5 bases). The CDR3 loop spans 12 amino acids. The V end lost 5 bases, the J end lost 13 bases, and 17 bases lay between the germline ends. For the CDR3, the DNA is TGTGCCAGCAGTCTGAGTGGGGCCGGTTTTTTCTTT. Amino acids: CASSLSGAGFFF.

Points on this clonotype: A read error may explain this, as a much larger clone is one base away. The chain combines TRBV5-1 with TRBJ1-1; TRBD1 aligns across 7 bases. CDR1 and CDR2 (germline): SGHRS, YFSETQ. CDR3 length: 16 amino acids. The CDR3, as DNA: TGCGCCAGCAGCTTGTCACAGGGGCAGATGAACACTGAAGCTTCCTTT. Protein: CASSLSQGQMNTEASF.

This clonotype was seen a single time. V is TRBV5-1 and J is TRBJ2-7; either TRBD1 or TRBD2 may fit D (5 bases each). The CDR3 has 13 amino acids. Per germline, CDR1 SGHRS and CDR2 YFSETQ. V shed 4 bases and J shed 5 bases, with 13 bases lying between them. CDR3 residues: CASSHKTGHEQYF. For the CDR3, the DNA is TGCGCCAGCAGCCATAAGACGGGACACGAGCAGTACTTC.